One sample yielded the 9 T cell receptor beta chains listed below, sequenced in a study of blood T cell repertoires in COVID-19. Method: immunoSEQ multiplex PCR; TCRdb's copy keeps in-frame clones and lacks some. The table has 100,000 to 120,000 clones, about three quarters seen once. The sequenced sample consisted of peripheral blood. These receptors all stem from a woman in her thirties or forties with acute or convalescent COVID-19.

CDR3 DNA sequence: TGTGCCAGCAGTTACCCGGGACAGGGGGCCGACGAGCAGTACTTC. Encoded protein: CASSYPGQGADEQYF. The genes are TRBV6-2 or TRBV6-3 and TRBJ2-7; 12 nucleotides align to TRBD1. Germline CDR1 and CDR2: MNHEY and SVGEGT. V dropped 2 bases and J dropped 5; count of bases not matched to a gene: 4. The CDR3 totals 15 residues.

This chain connects TRBV3-1 (or the pseudogene TRBV3-2) to TRBJ2-7; weak D call: TRBD1 (6 bases). This CDR3 comprises 14 residues. V lost 2 bases and J 7 bases, leaving 15 bases between the germline ends. Germline loops: CDR1 LGHDT, CDR2 YNNKEL (reference sequence). Written as DNA, the CDR3 is TGTGCCAGCAGCCAACAACAGGGAAATCTAGAGCAGTACTTC. Protein: CASSQQQGNLEQYF.

The CDR3 bases are TGTGCCAGCAGTCCCCCGGGATCAAGGACACCCCTCCACTTT. Amino acids: CASSPPGSRTPLHF. The chain joins TRBV28 to TRBJ1-6; D unresolved. Per the germline V gene, CDR1 is MDHEN and CDR2 is SYDVKM. The V gene lost 5 bases and the J gene lost 11 bases, with 16 bases spanning the gap. This CDR3 is 14 amino acids long.

This rearrangement joins TRBV5-4 to TRBJ1-4; D possibly corresponds to TRBD1 (5 bases). The CDR3 is 15 residues long. With 5 bases removed from V and 3 bases from J, the gap between germline ends came to 14 bases. Per germline, CDR1 SGHNT and CDR2 YYREEE (reference sequence). This CDR3 reads CASSVWGQANEKLFF. As DNA, the CDR3 is TGTGCCAGCAGTGTTTGGGGCCAGGCTAATGAAAAACTGTTTTTT. The full variable domain, with the rest looked up from reference TRBV5-4 and TRBJ1-4, is ETGVTQSPTHLIKTRGQQVTLRCSSQSGHNTVSWYQQALGQGPQFIFQYYREEENGRGNFPPRFSGLQFPNYSSELNVNALELDDSALYLCASSVWGQANEKLFFGSGTQLSVL.

J is TRBJ2-7 and V is TRBV28; D is unclear. CDR1 is MDHEN, CDR2 SYDVKM, per germline. The CDR3 is made up of 12 amino acids. Between the trimmed V and J ends, which lost 8 bases and 2 bases, there was a span of 10 bases. CDR3 DNA sequence: TGTGCCAGCTACACAGACGCCTACGAGCAGTACTTC. The encoded protein is CASYTDAYEQYF.

This clone was found a few times. The rearrangement uses TRBV3-1 (or the pseudogene TRBV3-2) and TRBJ1-5; 9 bases align to TRBD1. The CDR3 covers 16 residues. Germline CDR1 reads LGHDT; CDR2 reads YNNKEL (reference sequence). V was pared by 1 base and J by 7 bases, with 8 bases of the junction left unmatched. CDR3 in DNA: TGTGCCAGCAGCCAAGTAAGGGACAGGGTTTGCCAGCCCCAGCATTTT. This gives the protein CASSQVRDRVCQPQHF.

As for this clone: A junction boundary mismatches the germline segment, possibly from a read error. The genes are TRBV19 and TRBJ2-7; TRBD1 agrees at 8 bases. The CDR3 loop spans 15 amino acids. CDR1 and CDR2 from the germline V gene are LNHDA and SQIVND (reference sequence). The CDR3 coding sequence is TGTGCCAGTAGAATAGGACAGGGCGGCTCCTACGAGCAGTACTTC. Its protein product is CASRIGQGGSYEQYF.

V usage is TRBV12-5 and J usage is TRBJ2-2; D unclear. CDR3 length equals 15 residues. Germline CDR1 LGHNT, CDR2 FRNRAP. The V and J ends lost 3 bases and 4 bases respectively, with 12 bases between them. The CDR3 here is CASGLAESPTGELFF. CDR3 nucleotide sequence: TGTGCTAGTGGTTTAGCCGAGAGCCCCACCGGGGAGCTGTTTTTT.

This chain links TRBV6-5 with TRBJ1-5, with 7 bases that match TRBD1. With 8 bases clipped from V and 3 bases from J, the junction kept 4 bases outside the gene matches. This CDR3 spans 13 amino acids. Per the germline V gene, CDR1 is MNHEY and CDR2 is SVGAGI. The CDR3 DNA reads TGTGCCAGCGGGGGACAGCTCAATCAGCCCCAGCATTTT. Its protein is CASGGQLNQPQHF.